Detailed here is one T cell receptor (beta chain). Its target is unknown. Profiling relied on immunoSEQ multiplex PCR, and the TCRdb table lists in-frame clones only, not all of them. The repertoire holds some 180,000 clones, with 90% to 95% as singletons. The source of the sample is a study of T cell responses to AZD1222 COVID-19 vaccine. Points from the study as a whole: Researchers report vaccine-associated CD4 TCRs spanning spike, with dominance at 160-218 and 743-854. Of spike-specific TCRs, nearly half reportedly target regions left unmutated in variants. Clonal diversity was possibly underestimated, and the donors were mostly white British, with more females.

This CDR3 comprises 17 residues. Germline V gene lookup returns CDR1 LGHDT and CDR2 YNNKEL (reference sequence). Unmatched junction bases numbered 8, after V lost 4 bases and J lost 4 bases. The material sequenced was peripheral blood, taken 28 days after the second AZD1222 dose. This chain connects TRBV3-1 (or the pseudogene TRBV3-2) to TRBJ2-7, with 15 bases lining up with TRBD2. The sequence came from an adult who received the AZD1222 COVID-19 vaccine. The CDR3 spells CASSLRTSGRAGYEQYF. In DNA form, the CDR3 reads TGTGCCAGCAGCCTGAGGACTAGCGGGAGGGCCGGGTACGAGCAGTACTTC.